Below, 20 T cell receptor beta chains from the same sample are listed, as sequenced in a study of post-analysis software for immune sequencing data. Study-level points and caveats: Roughly five TRBV segments appeared more often in patients than in controls, and TRBV5-6, TRBV5-1 and TRBV20-1 were among these.

Tagging with unique molecular identifiers was a feature of the TCR beta cDNA libraries. TCRdb reprocessed the PCR reads with MiXCR, giving one entry per CDR3 protein. The top ten clones hold 12% of a sample with about half a million distinct CDR3 sequences, roughly 45% of them seen once. For these TCRs, the target antigens are not known. Sequenced material: blood. These receptors came from a girl aged 10-17 years with multiple sclerosis.

The rearrangement joins TRBV29-1 to TRBJ2-7; 9 nucleotides line up with TRBD1. Germline-derived CDR1 and CDR2 are SQVTM and ANQGSEA. V trimming: 4 bases; J trimming: 3 bases; junction bases outside the gene matches: 7. The CDR3 loop spans 14 amino acids. CDR3 bases: TGCAGCGTTGCCCCACGACAGGGGGTCTACGAGCAGTACTTC. Translating gives CSVAPRQGVYEQYF.

This clonotype was counted only a few times. The chain links TRBV29-1 to TRBJ2-7, with D unclear. CDR3 length equals 12 residues. Germline V gives CDR1 SQVTM, CDR2 ANQGSEA. Trimming removed 4 bases from V and 0 bases from J, with 7 bases in between. CDR3 coding DNA: TGCAGCGTTGCCGAGCCCTCCTACGAGCAGTACTTC. Its translation: CSVAEPSYEQYF.

The chain carries TRBV28 and TRBJ2-3; no firm D call. The length of the CDR3 is 13 residues. V lost 3 bases and J lost 5, with 9 bases in between. Germline loops: CDR1 MDHEN, CDR2 SYDVKM. Written as DNA, the CDR3 is TGTGCCAGCAGTTTGGGCATGGGAGATACGCAGTATTTT. Encoded protein: CASSLGMGDTQYF.

This sequence joins TRBV20-1 and TRBJ2-5, with D possibly TRBD1 on 5 matching bases. Trimming removed 0 bases from V and 1 base from J, with 9 bases in between. Germline CDR1 and CDR2: DFQATT and SNEGSKA (reference sequence). The CDR3 has 14 residues. CDR3 nucleotide sequence: TGCAGTGCTAGAGAAGGGGTAGCCCAAGAGACCCAGTACTTC. Protein product: CSAREGVAQETQYF.

The chain joins TRBV20-1 to TRBJ1-2, with D possibly TRBD1 on 6 matching bases. The CDR3 totals 16 residues. The germline V and J ends were trimmed by 3 bases and 2 bases, with 19 bases remaining between them. CDR1 DFQATT and CDR2 SNEGSKA come from the germline V gene (reference sequence). CDR3 residues: CSASIEGGVRNYGYTF. In DNA form, the CDR3 reads TGCAGTGCTAGCATAGAGGGGGGGGTTCGGAACTATGGCTACACCTTC.

This chain links TRBV5-1 with TRBJ2-1, with no clear D. Germline assignment: CDR1 SGHRS and CDR2 YFSETQ. The length of the CDR3 is 17 residues. Trimming took off 0 bases at V and 4 bases at J, with 17 bases between the two ends. The CDR3 sequence is CASSLAERAMGYNEQFF. The CDR3 nucleotides read TGCGCCAGCAGCTTGGCGGAACGGGCCATGGGGTACAATGAGCAGTTCTTC.

This clonotype was detected only a few times. The chain links TRBV6-5 to TRBJ1-2; D uncertain. Trimming removed 2 bases from V and 2 bases from J, with 9 bases in between. CDR3 length: 14 residues. CDR1 is MNHEY, CDR2 SVGAGI, per germline. CDR3 bases: TGTGCCAGCAGTTACACTACAGCAAACTATGGCTACACCTTC. Amino acid sequence: CASSYTTANYGYTF.

The CDR3 protein is CASSQVSSGSYEQYF. The CDR3 DNA reads TGCGCCAGCAGCCAAGTCTCTAGCGGGTCCTACGAGCAGTACTTC. The chain links TRBV4-3 to TRBJ2-7, with 8 bases fitting TRBD2. Germline V gene data show CDR1 as LGHNA and CDR2 as YSLEER. The CDR3 sequence is 15 residues long. V lost 1 base and J lost 1; bases outside the gene matches: 3.

The V gene is TRBV9, the J gene TRBJ2-7, with no clear D. Germline V gene sequence: CDR1 SGDLS, CDR2 YYNGEE. V dropped 0 bases and J dropped 0 bases, with 13 bases sitting between them. The CDR3 runs 16 residues. The CDR3 DNA follows: TGTGCCAGCAGCGTAGGACCCATCTCACACTCCTACGAGCAGTACTTC. Its protein product is CASSVGPISHSYEQYF.

The chain links TRBV29-1 to TRBJ2-1; either TRBD1 or TRBD2 may fit D (5 bases each). The length of the CDR3 is 14 residues. Trimming left V 5 bases short and J 6 bases short, with 17 bases between. In germline, CDR1 is SQVTM, CDR2 ANQGSEA. CDR3 loop: CSVSGLTTFNEQFF. CDR3 in DNA: TGCAGCGTTTCGGGGCTAACCACCTTCAATGAGCAGTTCTTC.

This clonotype was seen a handful of times. V is TRBV6-4 and J is TRBJ2-3; D unclear. Germline V lookup: CDR1 MRHNA, CDR2 SNTAGT. V lost 0 bases to trimming and J lost 4 bases, with 5 bases between them. This CDR3 has 13 amino acids. The CDR3: CASSDSIADTQYF. The CDR3 bases are TGTGCCAGCAGTGACTCGATTGCAGATACGCAGTATTTT.

The chain is built from TRBV10-3 and TRBJ2-1; D is perhaps TRBD1 (6 bases). V was pared by 6 bases and J by 7 bases, with 10 bases between. The CDR3 is 12 amino acids. Germline values: CDR1 ENHRY, CDR2 SYGVKD. The CDR3 loop reads CAIRDTGNEQFF. The CDR3 DNA is TGTGCCATCAGGGATACAGGGAATGAGCAGTTCTTC.

With regard to this clonotype: One end of the junction varies from germline; a read error may be responsible. The V call is TRBV9, the J call TRBJ2-1, with TRBD2 matching 10 bases. The CDR3 totals 18 residues. Germline V lookup: CDR1 SGDLS, CDR2 YYNGEE. The CDR3 is CANSPRGLAGVGFNEQFF. Written as DNA, the CDR3 is TGTGCCAACAGCCCCCGTGGGCTAGCGGGAGTGGGTTTCAATGAGCAGTTCTTC.

This chain links TRBV28 with TRBJ1-2; tentative D call: TRBD1 (6 bases). This CDR3 comprises 15 residues. V gave up 3 bases and J gave up 5 bases, with 16 bases separating them. CDR1 and CDR2 (germline): MDHEN, SYDVKM. CDR3 nucleotide sequence: TGTGCCAGCAGTTTTACAGGGTTAAGTCCTTATGGCTACACCTTC. Translation: CASSFTGLSPYGYTF.

The rearrangement links TRBV29-1 to TRBJ2-4; 13 bases are a match to TRBD2. The DNA end is more similar to TRBJ2-7, so the J call may be wrong. This CDR3 is built from 15 residues. Germline V CDR1 and CDR2: SQVTM, ANQGSEA. CDR3 DNA: TGCAGCGTTGAAACTAGCGGGAGGGCCTTCTACGAGCAGTACTTC. The encoded protein is CSVETSGRAFYEQYF.

This chain uses TRBV6-5 with TRBJ2-1; 7 positions match TRBD1. CDR3 length equals 15 residues. V shed 0 bases, J shed 2 bases, and the junction held 1 base outside the gene matches. The V gene's germline CDR1 is MNHEY and CDR2 SVGAGI. The CDR3 loop is CASSYSGTAYNEQFF. The CDR3 DNA is TGTGCCAGCAGTTACTCGGGGACAGCCTACAATGAGCAGTTCTTC.

The J gene is TRBJ1-1, the V gene TRBV4-3, with D maybe TRBD1 (6 bases). Germline-derived CDR1 and CDR2 are LGHNA and YSLEER. The CDR3 loop spans 17 amino acids. Trimming left V 0 bases short and J 7 bases short, with 21 bases between. CDR3: CASSQDRGEWGRNEAFF. Here the CDR3 DNA reads TGCGCCAGCAGCCAAGATAGAGGGGAGTGGGGGCGAAATGAAGCTTTCTTT.

This chain links TRBV7-2 with TRBJ2-7; tentatively, D is TRBD2 (6 bases). Per the germline V gene, CDR1 is SGHTA and CDR2 is FQGNSA. The CDR3 totals 12 residues. V was shortened by 3 bases and J by 7 bases, with 10 bases between the two germline ends. DNA of the CDR3: TGTGCCAGCAGCTTCACGGGGAGGGAGCAGTACTTC. This gives the protein CASSFTGREQYF.

This clonotype has just a few counts. This sequence joins TRBV20-1 and TRBJ2-7; TRBD2 matches 14 bases. The germline CDR1 and CDR2 sequences are DFQATT and SNEGSKA (reference sequence). The V gene end was trimmed by 0 bases and the J gene end by 5 bases; junction bases not matched to a gene: 12. The CDR3 consists of 18 residues. The CDR3 is CSARDGAPPGLAGDEQYF. CDR3 coding DNA: TGCAGTGCTAGAGACGGGGCACCTCCGGGACTAGCGGGAGACGAGCAGTACTTC.

This chain connects TRBV6-5 to TRBJ1-4, with 9 bases lining up with TRBD1. The J segment lost 5 bases and the V segment lost 6 bases, leaving 10 bases of the junction unmatched. Germline loops: CDR1 MNHEY, CDR2 SVGAGI. The CDR3 extends over 16 amino acids. In DNA, the CDR3 is TGTGCCAGCAGACCCCGAACCGGGACAGGGAATGAAAAACTGTTTTTT. Translating gives CASRPRTGTGNEKLFF.